This T cell receptor beta chain was observed in a study of OX40 agonist ivuxolimab in advanced cancers. CDR1 is MDHEN and CDR2 is SYDVKM in the germline V gene. CDR3 length: 14 amino acids. Trimming pared 6 bases from V and 3 bases from J, leaving 15 bases between. Study-wide results and limits: Some of the nonresponding patients also showed low levels of normalized T-cell clonal expansion. On average, a greater number of expanded clones characterised CD8+ T cells relative to CD4+. No determination was made of the antigen specificity of the expanded peripheral T cells.

This clone was seen only once. Its antigen is currently unknown. Here immunoSEQ multiplex PCR was the method, and the copy in TCRdb shows in-frame clones only, minus some. The repertoire holds about 51,000 clones, 88% seen once, with 3.6% in the top ten. The TCR sequence derives from an adult with an advanced solid tumor such as melanoma, head and neck, liver or kidney cancer. The V call is TRBV28, the J call TRBJ2-7, with D perhaps TRBD1 (5 bases). Sample: CD4+ or CD8+ T cells sorted from blood, taken in a trial of the OX40 agonist ivuxolimab. The CDR3 is CASRFPDRGYEQYF. The CDR3 bases are TGTGCCAGCAGATTCCCTGACAGAGGCTACGAGCAGTACTTC.